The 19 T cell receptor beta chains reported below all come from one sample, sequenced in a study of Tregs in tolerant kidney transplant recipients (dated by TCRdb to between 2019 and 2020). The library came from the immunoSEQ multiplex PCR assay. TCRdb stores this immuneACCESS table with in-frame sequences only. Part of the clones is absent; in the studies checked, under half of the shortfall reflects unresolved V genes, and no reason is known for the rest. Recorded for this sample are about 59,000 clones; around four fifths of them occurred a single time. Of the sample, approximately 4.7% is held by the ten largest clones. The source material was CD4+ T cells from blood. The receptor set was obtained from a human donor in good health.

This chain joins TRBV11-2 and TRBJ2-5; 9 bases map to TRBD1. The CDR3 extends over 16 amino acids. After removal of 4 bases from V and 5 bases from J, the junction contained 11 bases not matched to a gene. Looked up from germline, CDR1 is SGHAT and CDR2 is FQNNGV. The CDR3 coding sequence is TGTGCCAGCAGCTCCCGACTCTCCGACAGGGGGGAGACCCAGTACTTC. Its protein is CASSSRLSDRGETQYF. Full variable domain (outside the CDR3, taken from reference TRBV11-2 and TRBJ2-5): EAGVAQSPRYKIIEKRQSVAFWCNPISGHATLYWYQQILGQGPKLLIQFQNNGVVDDSQLPKDRFSAERLKGVDSTLKIQPAKLEDSAVYLCASSSRLSDRGETQYFGPGTRLLVL.

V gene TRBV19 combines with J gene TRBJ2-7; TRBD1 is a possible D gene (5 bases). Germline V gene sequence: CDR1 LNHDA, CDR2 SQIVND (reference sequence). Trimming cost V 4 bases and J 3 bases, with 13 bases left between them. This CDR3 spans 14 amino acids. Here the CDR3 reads CASSRQGTIYEQYF. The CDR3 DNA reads TGTGCCAGTAGTAGGCAGGGTACTATCTACGAGCAGTACTTC.

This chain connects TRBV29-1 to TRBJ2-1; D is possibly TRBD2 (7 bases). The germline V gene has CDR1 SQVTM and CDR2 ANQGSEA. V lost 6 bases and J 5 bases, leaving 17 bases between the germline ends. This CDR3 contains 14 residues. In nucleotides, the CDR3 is TGCAGCGTGGGGGCGGGGGCGCTTGACAATGAGCAGTTCTTC. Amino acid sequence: CSVGAGALDNEQFF.

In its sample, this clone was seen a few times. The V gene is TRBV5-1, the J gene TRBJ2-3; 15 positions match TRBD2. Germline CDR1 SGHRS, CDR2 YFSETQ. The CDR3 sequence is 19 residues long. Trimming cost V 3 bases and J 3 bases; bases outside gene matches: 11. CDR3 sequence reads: CASSSGLAGGTAKTDTQYF. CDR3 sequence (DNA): TGCGCCAGCAGCTCCGGACTAGCGGGAGGGACGGCGAAAACAGATACGCAGTATTTT.

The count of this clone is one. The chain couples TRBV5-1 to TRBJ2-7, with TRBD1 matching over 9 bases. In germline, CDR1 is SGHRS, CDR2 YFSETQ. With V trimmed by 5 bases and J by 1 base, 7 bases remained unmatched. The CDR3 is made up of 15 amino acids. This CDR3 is CASRRGQGTSYEQYF. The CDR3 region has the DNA TGCGCCAGCAGACGCGGACAGGGGACATCCTACGAGCAGTACTTC.

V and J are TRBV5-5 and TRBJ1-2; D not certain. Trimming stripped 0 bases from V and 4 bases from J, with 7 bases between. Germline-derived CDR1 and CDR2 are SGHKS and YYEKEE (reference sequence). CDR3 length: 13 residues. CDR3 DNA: TGTGCCAGCAGCTTGGAAGGGTCCTATGGCTACACCTTC. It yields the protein CASSLEGSYGYTF.

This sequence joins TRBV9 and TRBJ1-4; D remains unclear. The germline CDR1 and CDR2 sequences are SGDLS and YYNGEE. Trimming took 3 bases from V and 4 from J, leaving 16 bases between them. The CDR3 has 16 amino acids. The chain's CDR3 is CASSAQAQAYNEKLFF. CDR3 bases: TGTGCCAGCAGCGCCCAAGCGCAGGCCTATAATGAAAAACTGTTTTTT.

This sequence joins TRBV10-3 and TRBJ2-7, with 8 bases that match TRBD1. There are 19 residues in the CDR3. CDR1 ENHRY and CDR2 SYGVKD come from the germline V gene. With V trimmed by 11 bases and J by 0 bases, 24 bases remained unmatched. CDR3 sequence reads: CAASGRGTGPLGSSYEQYF. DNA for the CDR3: TGTGCCGCCTCGGGACGGGGGACAGGTCCCCTTGGGAGCTCCTACGAGCAGTACTTC.

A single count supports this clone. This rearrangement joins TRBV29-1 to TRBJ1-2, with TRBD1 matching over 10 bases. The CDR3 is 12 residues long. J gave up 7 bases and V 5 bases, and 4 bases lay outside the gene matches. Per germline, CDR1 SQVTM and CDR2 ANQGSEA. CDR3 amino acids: CSVRDRGSGYTF. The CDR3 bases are TGCAGCGTTCGGGACAGGGGTAGTGGCTACACCTTC.

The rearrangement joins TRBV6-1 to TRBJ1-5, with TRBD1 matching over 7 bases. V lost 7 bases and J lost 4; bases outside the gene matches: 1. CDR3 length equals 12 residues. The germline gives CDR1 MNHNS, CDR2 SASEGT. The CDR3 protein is CASKGANQPQHF. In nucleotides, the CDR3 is TGTGCCAGCAAGGGGGCGAATCAGCCCCAGCATTTT.

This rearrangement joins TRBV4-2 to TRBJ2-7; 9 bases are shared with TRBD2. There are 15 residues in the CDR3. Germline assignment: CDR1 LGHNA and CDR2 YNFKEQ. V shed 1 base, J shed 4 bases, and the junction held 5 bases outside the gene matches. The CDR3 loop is CASSQVAGGSYEQYF. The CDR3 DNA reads TGTGCCAGCAGCCAAGTTGCGGGAGGGTCTTACGAGCAGTACTTC.

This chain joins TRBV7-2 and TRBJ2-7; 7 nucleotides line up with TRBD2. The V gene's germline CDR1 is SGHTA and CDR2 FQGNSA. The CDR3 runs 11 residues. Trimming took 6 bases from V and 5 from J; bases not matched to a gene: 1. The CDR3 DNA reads TGTGCCAGCAGAAGCGGGGACGAGCAGTACTTC. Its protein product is CASRSGDEQYF.

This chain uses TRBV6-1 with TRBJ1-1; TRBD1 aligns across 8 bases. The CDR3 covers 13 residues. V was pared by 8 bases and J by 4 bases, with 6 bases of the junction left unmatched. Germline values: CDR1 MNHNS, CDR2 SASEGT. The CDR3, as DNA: TGTGCCAGCCGGACAGGGCCGGTCACTGAAGCTTTCTTT. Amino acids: CASRTGPVTEAFF.

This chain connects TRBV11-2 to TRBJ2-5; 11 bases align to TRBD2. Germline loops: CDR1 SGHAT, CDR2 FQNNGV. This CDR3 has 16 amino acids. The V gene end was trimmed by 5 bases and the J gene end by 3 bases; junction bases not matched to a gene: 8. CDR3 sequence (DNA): TGTGCCAGCAGCCGAGATCTGGGACTAGCGGAAGAGACCCAGTACTTC. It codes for CASSRDLGLAEETQYF.

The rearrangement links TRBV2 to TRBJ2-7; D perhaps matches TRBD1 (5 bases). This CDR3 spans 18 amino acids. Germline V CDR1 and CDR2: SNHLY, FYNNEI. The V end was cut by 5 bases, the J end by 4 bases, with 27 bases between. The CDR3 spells CASSPPSLPGIRRYEQYF. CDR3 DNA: TGTGCCAGCAGTCCCCCATCGCTACCAGGGATTCGGCGGTACGAGCAGTACTTC.

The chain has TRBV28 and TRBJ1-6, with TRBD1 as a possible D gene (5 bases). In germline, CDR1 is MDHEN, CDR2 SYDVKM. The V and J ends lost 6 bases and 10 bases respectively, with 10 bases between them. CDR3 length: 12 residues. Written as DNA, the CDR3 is TGTGCCAGCAGGGGGTGGGGGTCACCCCTCCACTTT. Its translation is CASRGWGSPLHF.

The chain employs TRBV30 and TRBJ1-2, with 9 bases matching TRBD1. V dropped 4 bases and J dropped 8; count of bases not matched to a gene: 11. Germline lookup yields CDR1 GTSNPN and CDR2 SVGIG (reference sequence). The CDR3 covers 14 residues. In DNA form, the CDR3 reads TGTGCCTGGAACCTACAGGGGGCGGGCCAAGGCTACACCTTC. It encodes CAWNLQGAGQGYTF.

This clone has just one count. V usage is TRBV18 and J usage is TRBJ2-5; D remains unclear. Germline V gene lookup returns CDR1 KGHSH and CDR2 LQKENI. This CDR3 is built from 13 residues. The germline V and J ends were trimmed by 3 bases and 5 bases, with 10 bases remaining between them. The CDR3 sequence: CASSPPVRETQYF. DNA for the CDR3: TGTGCCAGCTCACCGCCGGTCCGGGAGACCCAGTACTTC. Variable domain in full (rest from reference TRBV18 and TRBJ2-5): NAGVMQNPRHLVRRRGQEARLRCSPMKGHSHVYWYRQLPEEGLKFMVYLQKENIIDESGMPKERFSAEFPKEGPSILRIQQVVRGDSAAYFCASSPPVRETQYFGPGTRLLVL.

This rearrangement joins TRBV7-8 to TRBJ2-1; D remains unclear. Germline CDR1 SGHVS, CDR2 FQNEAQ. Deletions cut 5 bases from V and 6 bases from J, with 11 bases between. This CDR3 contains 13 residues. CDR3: CASSLNKLNEQFF. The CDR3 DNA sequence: TGTGCCAGCAGCCTAAATAAACTCAATGAGCAGTTCTTC.